This T cell receptor beta chain originates from a study of beta chain features in type 1 diabetes. For the study at large: 107,917,701 sorted cells were examined across all samples. General study points: Cells with high TCR expression could be over-represented when cDNA is sequenced. Among type 1 diabetes patients, VDJ junctions had fewer insertions and more deletions. Significant though moderate, a shortening of TCRB CDR3s appeared in all four CD4+ subsets of Type 1 diabetes patients.

The study reverse transcribed the entire isolated RNA, so it sequenced expressed TCRB transcripts. Profiling relied on immunoSEQ multiplex PCR, and the TCRdb table lists in-frame clones only, not all of them. Of 150,000 to 200,000 clones detected, approximately 8.8% appear once; the ten largest clones hold around 0.7%. This clone has just a few counts. The antigen is undetermined. The CDR3 spans 15 residues. From germline, CDR1 is KGHSH and CDR2 LQKENI. After removal of 3 bases from V and 5 bases from J, the junction contained 5 bases not matched to a gene. The chain has TRBV18 and TRBJ2-7, with 12 nucleotides matching TRBD1. The receptor was isolated from a woman in her twenties or thirties with type 1 diabetes. Material for sequencing was central memory CD4+ T cells from blood. The CDR3 nucleotides read TGTGCCAGCTCACCGGGACAGGGGGCCCTGCACGAGCAGTACTTC. Protein product: CASSPGQGALHEQYF.